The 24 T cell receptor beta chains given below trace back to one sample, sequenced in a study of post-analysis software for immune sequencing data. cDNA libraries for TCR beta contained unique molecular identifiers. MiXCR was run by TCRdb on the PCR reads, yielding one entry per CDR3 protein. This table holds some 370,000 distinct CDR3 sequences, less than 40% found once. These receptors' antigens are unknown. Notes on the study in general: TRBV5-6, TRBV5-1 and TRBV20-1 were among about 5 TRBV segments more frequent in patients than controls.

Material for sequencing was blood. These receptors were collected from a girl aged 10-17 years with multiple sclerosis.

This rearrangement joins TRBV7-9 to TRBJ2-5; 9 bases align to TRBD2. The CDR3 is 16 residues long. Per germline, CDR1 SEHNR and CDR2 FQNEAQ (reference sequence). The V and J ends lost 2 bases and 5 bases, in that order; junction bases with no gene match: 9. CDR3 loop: CASSLSGGGAFETQYF. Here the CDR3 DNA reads TGTGCCAGCAGCTTATCCGGCGGGGGGGCCTTCGAGACCCAGTACTTC.

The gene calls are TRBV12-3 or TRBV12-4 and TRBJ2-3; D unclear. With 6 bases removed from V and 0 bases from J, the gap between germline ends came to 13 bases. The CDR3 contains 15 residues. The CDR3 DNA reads TGTGCCAGCAGCCCAGGCGACACTAGCACAGATACGCAGTATTTT. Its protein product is CASSPGDTSTDTQYF.

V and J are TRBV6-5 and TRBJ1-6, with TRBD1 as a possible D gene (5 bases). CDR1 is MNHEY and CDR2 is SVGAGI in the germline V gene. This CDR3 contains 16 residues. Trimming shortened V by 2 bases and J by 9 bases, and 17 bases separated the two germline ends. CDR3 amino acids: CASSYTAGTLLSPLHF. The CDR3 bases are TGTGCCAGCAGTTACACGGCCGGGACGTTACTTTCACCCCTCCACTTT.

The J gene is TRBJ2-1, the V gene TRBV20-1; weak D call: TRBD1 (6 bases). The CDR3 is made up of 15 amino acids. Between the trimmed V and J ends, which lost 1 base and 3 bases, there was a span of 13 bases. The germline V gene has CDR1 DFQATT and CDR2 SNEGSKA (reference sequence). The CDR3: CSARAGQGYYNEQFF. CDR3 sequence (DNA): TGCAGTGCTAGAGCGGGCCAGGGGTACTACAATGAGCAGTTCTTC.

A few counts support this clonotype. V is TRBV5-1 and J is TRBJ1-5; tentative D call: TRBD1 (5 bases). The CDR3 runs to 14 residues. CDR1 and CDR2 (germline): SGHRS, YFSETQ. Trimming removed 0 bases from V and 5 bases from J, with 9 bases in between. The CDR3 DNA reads TGCGCCAGCAGCTTGGGTGAGGGACATCAGCCCCAGCATTTT. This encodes CASSLGEGHQPQHF.

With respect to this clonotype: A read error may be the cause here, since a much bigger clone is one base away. The CDR3 sequence: CAGSLASDRGGYTF. The CDR3, as DNA: TGCGCCGGCAGCTTGGCCTCGGACAGGGGAGGCTACACCTTC. The chain joins TRBV5-1 to TRBJ1-2; 9 positions match TRBD1. This CDR3 has 14 amino acids. Germline V gene data show CDR1 as SGHRS and CDR2 as YFSETQ.

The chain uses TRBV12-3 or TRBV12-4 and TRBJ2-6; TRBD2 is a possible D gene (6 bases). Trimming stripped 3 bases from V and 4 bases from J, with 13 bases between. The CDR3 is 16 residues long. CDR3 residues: CASSLGGRGGANVLTF. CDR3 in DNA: TGTGCCAGCAGTTTGGGGGGTAGGGGCGGGGCCAACGTCCTGACTTTC.

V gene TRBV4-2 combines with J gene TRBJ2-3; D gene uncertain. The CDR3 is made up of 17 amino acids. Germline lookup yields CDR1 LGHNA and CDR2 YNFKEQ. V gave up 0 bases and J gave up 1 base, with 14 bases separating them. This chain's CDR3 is CASSQDQSGVGTDTQYF. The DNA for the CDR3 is TGTGCCAGCAGCCAAGATCAATCGGGCGTCGGCACAGATACGCAGTATTTT.

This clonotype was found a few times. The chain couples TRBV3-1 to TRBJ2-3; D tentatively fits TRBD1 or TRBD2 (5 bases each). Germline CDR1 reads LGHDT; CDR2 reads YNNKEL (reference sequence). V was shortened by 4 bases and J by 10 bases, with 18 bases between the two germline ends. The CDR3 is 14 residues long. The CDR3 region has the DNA TGTGCCAGCAGCCCACGGGACCGCCGCGGAGCGCAGTATTTT. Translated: CASSPRDRRGAQYF.

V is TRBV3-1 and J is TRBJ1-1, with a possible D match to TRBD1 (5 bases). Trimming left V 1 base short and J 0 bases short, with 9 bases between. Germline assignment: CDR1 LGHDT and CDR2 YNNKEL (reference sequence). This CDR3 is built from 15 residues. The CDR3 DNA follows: TGTGCCAGCAGCCAAGCGGCGGACATGAACACTGAAGCTTTCTTT. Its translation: CASSQAADMNTEAFF.

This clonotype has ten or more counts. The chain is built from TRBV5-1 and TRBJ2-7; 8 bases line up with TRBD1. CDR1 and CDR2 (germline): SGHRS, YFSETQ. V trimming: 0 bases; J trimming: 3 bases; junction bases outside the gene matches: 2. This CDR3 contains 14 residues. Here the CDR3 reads CASSLGQGNYEQYF. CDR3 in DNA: TGCGCCAGCAGCTTGGGACAGGGGAACTACGAGCAGTACTTC.

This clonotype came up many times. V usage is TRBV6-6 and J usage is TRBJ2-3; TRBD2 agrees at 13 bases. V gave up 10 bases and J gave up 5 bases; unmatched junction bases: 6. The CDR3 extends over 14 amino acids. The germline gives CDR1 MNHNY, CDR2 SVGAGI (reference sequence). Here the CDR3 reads CATGLAGAKDTQYF. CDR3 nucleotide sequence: TGTGCCACCGGACTAGCGGGGGCTAAAGATACGCAGTATTTT.

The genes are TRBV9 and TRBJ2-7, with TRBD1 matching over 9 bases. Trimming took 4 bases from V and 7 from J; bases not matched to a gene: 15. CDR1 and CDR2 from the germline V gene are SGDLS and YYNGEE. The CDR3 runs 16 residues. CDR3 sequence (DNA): TGTGCCAGCAGCACCGGGACAGGGTATAATCTACGAGAGCAGTACTTC. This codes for CASSTGTGYNLREQYF.

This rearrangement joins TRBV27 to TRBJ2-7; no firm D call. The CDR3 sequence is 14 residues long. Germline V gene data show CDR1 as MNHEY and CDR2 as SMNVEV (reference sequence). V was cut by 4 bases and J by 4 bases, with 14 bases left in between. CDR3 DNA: TGTGCCAGCAGTTCGATCCGAGGCGTGTACGAGCAGTACTTC. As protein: CASSSIRGVYEQYF.

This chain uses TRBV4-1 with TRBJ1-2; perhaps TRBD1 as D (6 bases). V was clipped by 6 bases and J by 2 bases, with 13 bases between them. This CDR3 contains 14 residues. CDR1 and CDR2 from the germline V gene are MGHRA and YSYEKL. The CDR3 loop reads CASRAIGQNYGYTF. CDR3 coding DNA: TGCGCCAGCAGGGCGATAGGACAGAACTATGGCTACACCTTC.

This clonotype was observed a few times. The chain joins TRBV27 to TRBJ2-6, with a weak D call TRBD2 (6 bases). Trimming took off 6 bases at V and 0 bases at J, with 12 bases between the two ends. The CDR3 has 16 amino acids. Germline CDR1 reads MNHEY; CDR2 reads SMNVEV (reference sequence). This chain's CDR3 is CASRPLGGSGANVLTF. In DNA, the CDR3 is TGTGCCAGCAGACCCCTCGGGGGCTCTGGGGCCAACGTCCTGACTTTC.

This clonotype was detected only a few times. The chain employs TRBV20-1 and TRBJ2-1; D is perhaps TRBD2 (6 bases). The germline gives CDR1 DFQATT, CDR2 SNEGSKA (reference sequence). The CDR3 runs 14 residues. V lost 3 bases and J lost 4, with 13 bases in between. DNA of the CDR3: TGCAGTGCTAGCGGGGGAATTGTATACAATGAGCAGTTCTTC. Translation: CSASGGIVYNEQFF.

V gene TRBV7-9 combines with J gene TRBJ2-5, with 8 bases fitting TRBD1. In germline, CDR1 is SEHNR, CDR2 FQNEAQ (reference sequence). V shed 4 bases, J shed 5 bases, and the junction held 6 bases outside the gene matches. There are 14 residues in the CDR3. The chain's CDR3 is CASSSPGQAETQYF. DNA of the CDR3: TGTGCCAGCAGCTCTCCGGGACAGGCGGAGACCCAGTACTTC.

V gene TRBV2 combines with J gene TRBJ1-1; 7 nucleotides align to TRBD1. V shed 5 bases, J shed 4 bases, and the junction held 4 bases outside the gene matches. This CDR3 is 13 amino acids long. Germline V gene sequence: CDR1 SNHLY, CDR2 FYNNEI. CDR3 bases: TGTGCCAGCAGTAGGGGGCTGGGCACTGAAGCTTTCTTT. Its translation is CASSRGLGTEAFF.

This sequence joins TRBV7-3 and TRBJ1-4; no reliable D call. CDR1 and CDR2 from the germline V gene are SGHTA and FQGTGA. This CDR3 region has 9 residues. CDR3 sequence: CGPTEKLFF. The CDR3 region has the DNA TGTGGGCCAACAGAAAAACTGTTTTTT.

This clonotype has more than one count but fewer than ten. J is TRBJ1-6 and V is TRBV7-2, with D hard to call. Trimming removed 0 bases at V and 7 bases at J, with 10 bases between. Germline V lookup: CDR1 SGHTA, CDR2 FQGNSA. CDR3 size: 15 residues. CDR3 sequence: CASSLAGAMNSPLHF. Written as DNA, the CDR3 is TGTGCCAGCAGCTTAGCGGGTGCGATGAATTCACCCCTCCACTTT.

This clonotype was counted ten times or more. In DNA, the CDR3 is TGTGCCAGCAGTTCGACATCGTACGAGCAGTACTTC. The encoded protein is CASSSTSYEQYF. The V and J genes are TRBV7-2 and TRBJ2-7; D is unresolved. Trimming stripped 6 bases from V and 4 bases from J, with 10 bases between. Germline CDR1 reads SGHTA; CDR2 reads FQGNSA. This CDR3 is built from 12 residues. The complete variable domain, with remaining parts taken from reference TRBV7-2 and TRBJ2-7, reads GAGVSQSPSNKVTEKGKDVELRCDPISGHTALYWYRQSLGQGLEFLIYFQGNSAPDKSGLPSDRFSAERTGGSVSTLTIQRTQQEDSAVYLCASSSTSYEQYFGPGTRLTVT.

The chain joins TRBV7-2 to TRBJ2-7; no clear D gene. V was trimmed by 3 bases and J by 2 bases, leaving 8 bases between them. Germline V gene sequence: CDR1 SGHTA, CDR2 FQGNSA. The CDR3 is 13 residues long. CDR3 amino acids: CASSFGTTYEQYF. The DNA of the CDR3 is TGTGCCAGCAGCTTCGGTACTACCTACGAGCAGTACTTC.

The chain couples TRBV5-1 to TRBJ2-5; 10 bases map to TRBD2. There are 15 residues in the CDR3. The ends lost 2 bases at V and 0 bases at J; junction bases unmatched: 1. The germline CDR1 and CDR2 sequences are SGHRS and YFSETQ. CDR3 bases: TGCGCCAGCAGCTTAGGGACTAGCGACCAAGAGACCCAGTACTTC. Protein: CASSLGTSDQETQYF. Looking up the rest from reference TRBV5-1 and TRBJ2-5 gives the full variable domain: KAGVTQTPRYLIKTRGQQVTLSCSPISGHRSVSWYQQTPGQGLQFLFEYFSETQRNKGNFPGRFSGRQFSNSRSEMNVSTLELGDSALYLCASSLGTSDQETQYFGPGTRLLVL.